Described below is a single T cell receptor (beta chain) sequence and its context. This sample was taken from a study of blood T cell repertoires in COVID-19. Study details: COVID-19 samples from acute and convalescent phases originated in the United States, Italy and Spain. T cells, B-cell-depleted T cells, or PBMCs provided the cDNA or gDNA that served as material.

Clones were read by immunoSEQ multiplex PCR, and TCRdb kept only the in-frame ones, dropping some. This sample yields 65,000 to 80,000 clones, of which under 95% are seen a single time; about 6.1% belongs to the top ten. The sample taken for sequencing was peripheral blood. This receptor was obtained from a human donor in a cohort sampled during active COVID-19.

CDR3 residues: CASSQEPSANTGELFF. For the CDR3, the DNA is TGTGCCAGCAGCCAAGAGCCTAGCGCGAACACCGGGGAGCTGTTTTTT. The genes are TRBV3-1 (or the pseudogene TRBV3-2) and TRBJ2-2; D possibly corresponds to TRBD2 (6 bases). Germline assignment: CDR1 LGHDT and CDR2 YNNKEL (reference sequence). CDR3 length equals 16 residues. With 0 bases removed from V and 0 bases from J, the gap between germline ends came to 8 bases.